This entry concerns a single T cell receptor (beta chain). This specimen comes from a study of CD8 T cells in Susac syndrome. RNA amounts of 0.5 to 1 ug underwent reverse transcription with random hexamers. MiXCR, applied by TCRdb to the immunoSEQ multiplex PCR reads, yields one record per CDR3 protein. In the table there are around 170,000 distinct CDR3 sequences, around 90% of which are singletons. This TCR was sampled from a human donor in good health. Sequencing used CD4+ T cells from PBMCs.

The CDR3 nucleotides read TGTGCCAGCAGTTCCGACAGGGGCGGCGAGCAGTACTTC. Translation gives CASSSDRGGEQYF. The V call is TRBV6-6, the J call TRBJ2-7; 8 bases are a match to TRBD1. Germline CDR1 is MNHNY and CDR2 is SVGAGI (reference sequence). The CDR3 runs 13 residues. The ends lost 4 bases at V and 6 bases at J; junction bases unmatched: 5.